Below are 32 T cell receptor beta chains sequenced from a single sample in a study of PD-L1 blockade in urothelial cancer. The time point denotes: pretreatment peripheral blood. The protocol was immunoSEQ multiplex PCR, while the TCRdb copy is restricted to in-frame clones and leaves out a portion. The profile covers about 70,000 clones, with 75% to 90% appearing a single time and around 4.8% taken by the ten largest. Sequencing was performed on PBMCs, taken around atezolizumab (anti-PD-L1) treatment. These TCRs come from a man aged 65-85 years with urothelial cancer.

The gene calls are TRBV18 and TRBJ1-5, with D possibly being TRBD1 (6 bases). Germline lookup yields CDR1 KGHSH and CDR2 LQKENI. The CDR3 is made up of 16 amino acids. V shed 5 bases and J shed 0 bases, with 14 bases lying between them. This CDR3 reads CASSWGGAYSNQPQHF. The CDR3, as DNA: TGTGCCAGCTCATGGGGGGGCGCTTATAGCAATCAGCCCCAGCATTTT.

This clone was observed a single time. This specimen includes other DNA sequences encoding the same CDR3. CDR3 DNA sequence: TGTGCCAGCAGTTTTCGGGGAAACACCATATATTTT. Its protein is CASSFRGNTIYF. The rearrangement uses TRBV28 and TRBJ1-3, with D unresolved. CDR1 and CDR2 from the germline V gene are MDHEN and SYDVKM. V was cut by 3 bases and J by 4 bases, with 4 bases left in between. The CDR3 is made up of 12 amino acids.

This chain joins TRBV6-1 and TRBJ2-2; D is ambiguous. V shed 10 bases and J shed 0 bases, with 12 bases lying between them. Germline assignment: CDR1 MNHNS and CDR2 SASEGT. The CDR3 length is 14 residues. The chain's CDR3 is CATRLDSNTGELFF. Written as DNA, the CDR3 is TGTGCCACCCGGTTAGATTCGAACACCGGGGAGCTGTTTTTT.

V usage is TRBV6-1 and J usage is TRBJ1-1, with TRBD1 as a possible D gene (6 bases). The CDR3 runs to 15 residues. V dropped 6 bases and J dropped 1 base, with 15 bases sitting between them. CDR1 is MNHNS and CDR2 is SASEGT in the germline V gene. The CDR3 region has the DNA TGTGCCAGCAGCAGCGAACAGGGTTGGAACACTGAAGCTTTCTTT. This codes for CASSSEQGWNTEAFF.

The genes are TRBV27 and TRBJ1-1, with D possibly being TRBD1 (5 bases). CDR1 is MNHEY, CDR2 SMNVEV, per germline (reference sequence). The CDR3 contains 15 residues. V lost 3 bases to trimming and J lost 8 bases, with 19 bases between them. The CDR3 coding sequence is TGTGCCAGCAGTTTTTCGCTTAGAACGGGGGGAGAAGCTTTCTTT. Residues: CASSFSLRTGGEAFF.

This clone was picked up a small number of times. The chain joins TRBV7-2 to TRBJ1-4, with D possibly matching TRBD1 (6 bases). CDR3 length: 14 residues. Trimming removed 0 bases at V and 10 bases at J, with 12 bases between. In germline, CDR1 is SGHTA, CDR2 FQGNSA. CDR3 in DNA: TGTGCCAGCAGCTTAGCGAGGGGGAGAGGAAAACTGTTTTTT. As protein: CASSLARGRGKLFF.

The gene calls are TRBV5-6 and TRBJ1-3, with 10 bases aligning to TRBD1. The CDR3 totals 18 residues. V lost 4 bases to trimming and J lost 0 bases; unmatched junction nucleotides: 10. Germline CDR1 is SGHDT and CDR2 is YYEEEE. This chain's CDR3 is CASSPVPGQGHSGNTIYF. CDR3 coding DNA: TGTGCCAGCAGCCCCGTCCCGGGACAGGGGCACTCTGGAAACACCATATATTTT.

This chain connects TRBV18 to TRBJ2-2, with no clear D. Trimming took off 0 bases at V and 1 base at J, with 9 bases between the two ends. This CDR3 is built from 16 residues. CDR1 and CDR2 from the germline V gene are KGHSH and LQKENI. CDR3 residues: CASSPPVALNTGELFF. The CDR3 DNA reads TGTGCCAGCTCACCACCGGTAGCCCTGAACACCGGGGAGCTGTTTTTT.

This chain connects TRBV27 to TRBJ2-1, with unresolved D. Germline V lookup: CDR1 MNHEY, CDR2 SMNVEV (reference sequence). The CDR3 totals 16 residues. Trimming left V 3 bases short and J 0 bases short, with 12 bases between. The CDR3 coding sequence is TGTGCCAGCAGTTTTCGCGGAATGGGCTCCTACAATGAGCAGTTCTTC. Amino acid sequence: CASSFRGMGSYNEQFF.

CDR3 coding DNA: TGTGCCAGCAGCCCGGACTCAGGCCCGTGGGGCTACACCTTC. It codes for CASSPDSGPWGYTF. The chain is built from TRBV7-9 and TRBJ1-2; D unresolved. Trimming removed 5 bases from V and 8 bases from J, with 18 bases in between. There are 14 residues in the CDR3. Germline assignment: CDR1 SEHNR and CDR2 FQNEAQ (reference sequence).

This clone was found many times. The CDR3 DNA is TGCAGCGTTGCCTCCGGCTCACAGTATGGCTACACCTTC. It yields the protein CSVASGSQYGYTF. This chain connects TRBV29-1 to TRBJ1-2; D uncertain. Trimming stripped 4 bases from V and 5 bases from J, with 14 bases between. The CDR3 runs 13 residues. Germline CDR1 SQVTM, CDR2 ANQGSEA.

This chain connects TRBV19 to TRBJ2-3, with TRBD2 matching 9 bases. The CDR3 runs to 18 residues. J lost 4 bases, V lost 3 bases, and 14 bases had no gene match. Germline loops: CDR1 LNHDA, CDR2 SQIVND (reference sequence). The CDR3 region is CASSIPLAGLNGADTQYF. The CDR3, as DNA: TGTGCCAGTAGTATTCCCCTAGCGGGATTAAACGGGGCAGATACGCAGTATTTT. The whole variable domain, remainder taken from reference TRBV19 and TRBJ2-3, is DGGITQSPKYLFRKEGQNVTLSCEQNLNHDAMYWYRQDPGQGLRLIYYSQIVNDFQKGDIAEGYSVSREKKESFPLTVTSAQKNPTAFYLCASSIPLAGLNGADTQYFGPGTRLTVL.

The rearrangement links TRBV15 to TRBJ2-3; TRBD2 aligns across 8 bases. Germline loops: CDR1 LNHNV, CDR2 YYDKDF (reference sequence). The CDR3 runs to 15 residues. V was clipped by 0 bases and J by 4 bases; unmatched bases: 3. The CDR3 loop is CATSRDGRAADTQYF. The CDR3 nucleotides are TGTGCCACCAGCAGAGACGGGAGGGCGGCAGATACGCAGTATTTT.

This chain links TRBV4-1 with TRBJ2-6; D perhaps matches TRBD1 (6 bases). Germline CDR1 MGHRA, CDR2 YSYEKL. Trimming pared 3 bases from V and 0 bases from J, leaving 12 bases between. CDR3 size: 17 residues. The CDR3 spells CASSQKGHLSGANVLTF. CDR3 nucleotide sequence: TGCGCCAGCAGCCAGAAGGGACACCTCTCTGGGGCCAACGTCCTGACTTTC.

The chain combines TRBV28 with TRBJ2-7; D remains unclear. From germline, CDR1 is MDHEN and CDR2 SYDVKM. V was clipped by 7 bases and J by 0 bases, with 7 bases between them. This CDR3 region has 12 residues. CDR3 DNA: TGTGCCAGCAAGCCAACCTCCTACGAGCAGTACTTC. It is translated as CASKPTSYEQYF.

The V and J genes are TRBV6-6 and TRBJ2-7, with TRBD1 matching over 9 bases. From germline, CDR1 is MNHNY and CDR2 SVGAGI (reference sequence). This CDR3 has 15 amino acids. J lost 4 bases, V lost 6 bases, and 10 bases had no gene match. The CDR3 sequence: CASSPQGATPYEQYF. The CDR3 region has the DNA TGTGCCAGCAGCCCACAGGGGGCGACTCCTTACGAGCAGTACTTC.

The chain recombines TRBV14 with TRBJ2-6, with no clear D. V lost 7 bases, J lost 1 base, and 5 bases lay in between. CDR1 and CDR2 (germline): SGHDN, FVKESK. CDR3 length: 13 residues. The CDR3, as DNA: TGTGCCAGCACTCGGTCTGGGGCCAACGTCCTGACTTTC. It yields the protein CASTRSGANVLTF.

J is TRBJ1-2 and V is TRBV27; 11 bases align to TRBD1. Per the germline V gene, CDR1 is MNHEY and CDR2 is SMNVEV (reference sequence). The CDR3 covers 15 residues. Germline trimming cut 0 bases from V and 7 bases from J; bases unmatched to any gene: 4. The CDR3 here is CASSLSGQGAGGYTF. For the CDR3, the DNA is TGTGCCAGCAGTTTATCCGGACAGGGGGCGGGTGGCTACACCTTC.

Here the CDR3 reads CASTLGGGRRSNQPQHF. In nucleotides, the CDR3 is TGTGCCAGCACCCTGGGGGGAGGCAGGCGGTCCAATCAGCCCCAGCATTTT. The V gene is TRBV28, the J gene TRBJ1-5; possible D gene TRBD1, 5 bases. The CDR3 runs 17 residues. Germline V gives CDR1 MDHEN, CDR2 SYDVKM. V was clipped by 7 bases and J by 3 bases, with 22 bases between them.

This chain links TRBV27 with TRBJ1-6; D not resolved. The CDR3 loop spans 13 amino acids. V dropped 6 bases and J dropped 6 bases, with 9 bases sitting between them. Germline CDR1 is MNHEY and CDR2 is SMNVEV (reference sequence). The DNA for the CDR3 is TGTGCCAGCAGACCTACGAGTAATTCACCCCTCCACTTT. It yields the protein CASRPTSNSPLHF.

As DNA, the CDR3 is TGTGCCAGCAGGGGTGGACTAGCGGGGACGCGACACGAGCAGTACTTC. Amino acid sequence: CASRGGLAGTRHEQYF. The chain is built from TRBV2 and TRBJ2-7, with 12 bases that match TRBD2. Germline loops: CDR1 SNHLY, CDR2 FYNNEI. Trimming took 6 bases from V and 5 from J; bases not matched to a gene: 11. This CDR3 spans 16 amino acids.

CDR3 amino acids: CASRPAPGLAIEQFF. The CDR3 DNA sequence: TGTGCCAGCCGACCTGCTCCGGGACTAGCTATTGAGCAGTTCTTC. The chain joins TRBV28 to TRBJ2-1, with 9 bases aligning to TRBD2. J was trimmed by 9 bases and V by 8 bases; bases with no gene match: 14. The CDR3 consists of 15 residues. The germline CDR1 and CDR2 sequences are MDHEN and SYDVKM.

This rearrangement joins TRBV9 to TRBJ2-1; 9 bases are shared with TRBD1. Unmatched junction bases numbered 7, after V lost 3 bases and J lost 6 bases. CDR3 length: 15 amino acids. Germline CDR1 reads SGDLS; CDR2 reads YYNGEE. The CDR3 sequence is CASSATGTGTNEQFF. Written as DNA, the CDR3 is TGTGCCAGCAGCGCCACCGGGACAGGGACCAATGAGCAGTTCTTC.

This clone turned up a few times. This sequence joins TRBV2 and TRBJ1-2; no clear D gene. Germline V gives CDR1 SNHLY, CDR2 FYNNEI. CDR3 length: 11 amino acids. V was clipped by 9 bases and J by 2 bases, with 7 bases between them. CDR3 amino acids: CASTENYGYTF. In DNA, the CDR3 is TGTGCCAGTACTGAGAACTATGGCTACACCTTC.

The chain recombines TRBV27 with TRBJ1-1; possible D gene TRBD1, 5 bases. This CDR3 has 13 residues. Trimming removed 5 bases from V and 1 base from J, with 8 bases in between. Looked up from germline, CDR1 is MNHEY and CDR2 is SMNVEV (reference sequence). CDR3: CASSTQGNTEAFF. In DNA, the CDR3 is TGTGCCAGCAGTACCCAGGGGAACACTGAAGCTTTCTTT.

This sequence joins TRBV5-1 and TRBJ2-7; D is possibly TRBD1 (6 bases). The CDR3 has 14 amino acids. Germline V gives CDR1 SGHRS, CDR2 YFSETQ. Between the trimmed V and J ends, which lost 1 base and 2 bases, there was a span of 10 bases. CDR3 in DNA: TGCGCCAGCAGCTTGAACAGGGTCCCCTACGAGCAGTACTTC. Translation: CASSLNRVPYEQYF.

This clone was observed once. The V call is TRBV4-1, the J call TRBJ2-5; 7 bases map to TRBD1. Trimming at V came to 3 bases and at J to 5 bases, leaving 9 bases not matched to a gene. There are 15 residues in the CDR3. CDR1 is MGHRA and CDR2 is YSYEKL in the germline V gene. The CDR3 here is CASSHPDRKGETQYF. CDR3 DNA: TGCGCCAGCAGCCACCCGGACAGGAAGGGGGAGACCCAGTACTTC.

The V call is TRBV12-5, the J call TRBJ2-3; a weak D match, TRBD2 (6 bases). Trimming removed 2 bases at V and 3 bases at J, with 21 bases between. The CDR3 extends over 18 amino acids. Looked up from germline, CDR1 is LGHNT and CDR2 is FRNRAP. The CDR3 sequence: CASGLLAGAGYGTDTQYF. DNA for the CDR3: TGTGCTAGTGGTTTGCTAGCCGGGGCGGGATATGGGACAGATACGCAGTATTTT.

This chain joins TRBV5-4 and TRBJ2-2; no definite D call. Germline values: CDR1 SGHNT, CDR2 YYREEE (reference sequence). The CDR3 length is 17 residues. Trimming removed 4 bases from V and 4 bases from J, with 20 bases in between. The CDR3 DNA sequence: TGTGCCAGCAGCCCTTTCCCCGCCACGGTCTCCACCGGGGAGCTGTTTTTT. It yields the protein CASSPFPATVSTGELFF.

The J gene is TRBJ1-4, the V gene TRBV19, with 10 positions matching TRBD1. CDR1 is LNHDA and CDR2 is SQIVND in the germline V gene (reference sequence). The CDR3 has 15 amino acids. Trimming cost V 5 bases and J 7 bases; bases outside gene matches: 7. CDR3 residues: CASSPRGQGIEKLFF. The CDR3 nucleotides are TGTGCCAGTAGTCCCCGGGGACAGGGGATTGAAAAACTGTTTTTT.

This chain uses TRBV28 with TRBJ2-3; D is perhaps TRBD1 (6 bases). CDR3 length equals 14 residues. With 10 bases removed from V and 3 bases from J, the gap between germline ends came to 17 bases. CDR1 MDHEN and CDR2 SYDVKM come from the germline V gene. The CDR3 loop reads CATFNRVLTDTQYF. In DNA, the CDR3 is TGTGCCACCTTTAACAGGGTTTTAACAGATACGCAGTATTTT.

The count of this clone is one. The chain combines TRBV21-1 with TRBJ2-1; the listed D gene, TRBD1, was not tested against the DNA. TRBV21-1 is deemed a pseudogene. CDR3 length: 16 amino acids. CDR3 in DNA: TGTGCCAGCAGCAACCGTAGGGGTGGGACCTACAATGAGCAGTTCTTC. This gives the protein CASSNRRGGTYNEQFF.